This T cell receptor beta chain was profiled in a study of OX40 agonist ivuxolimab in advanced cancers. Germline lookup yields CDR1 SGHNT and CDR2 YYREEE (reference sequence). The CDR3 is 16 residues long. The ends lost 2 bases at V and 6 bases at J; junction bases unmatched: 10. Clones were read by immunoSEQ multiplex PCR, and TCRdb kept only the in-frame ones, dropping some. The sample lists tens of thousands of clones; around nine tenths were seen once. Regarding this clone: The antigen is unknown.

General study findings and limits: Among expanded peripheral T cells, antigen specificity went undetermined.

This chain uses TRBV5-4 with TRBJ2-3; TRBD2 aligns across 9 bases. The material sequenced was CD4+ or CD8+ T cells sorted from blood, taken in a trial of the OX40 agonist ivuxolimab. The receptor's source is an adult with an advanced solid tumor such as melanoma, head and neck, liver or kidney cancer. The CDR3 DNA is TGTGCCAGCAGCTTTGGCGGCGGGAGGGCCCCCGATACGCAGTATTTT. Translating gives CASSFGGGRAPDTQYF.